The present T cell receptor (beta chain) was sequenced within a study of beta chain features in type 1 diabetes. TCRB transcripts that were expressed got sequenced, as all of the isolated RNA had been reverse transcribed. Using immunoSEQ multiplex PCR, the repertoire was profiled, and TCRdb retains in-frame clones only, with some absent. This sample has around 140,000 clones, with 9.5% to 10% found just once. Study results and caveats: Any role of HLA type in TCRB rearrangement remained unresolved here. Shorter TCRB CDR3s, moderately but significantly so, were found in Type 1 diabetes patients in all four CD4+ subsets. Researchers reported that naive, central memory and Treg TCRB repertoires appeared more similar in patients than in healthy donors.

Many counts were recorded for this clone. As yet, its antigen is unknown. The CDR3 extends over 11 amino acids. The germline gives CDR1 MGHDK, CDR2 SYGVNS. The V gene lost 4 bases and the J gene lost 14 bases, with 9 bases spanning the gap. This chain links TRBV25-1 with TRBJ1-6, with D unclear. Source material: central memory CD4+ T cells from blood. The sequence was collected from a woman between 35 and 50 years old in good health. The CDR3 loop reads CASSGRETLHF. In DNA, the CDR3 is TGTGCCAGCAGTGGTAGGGAGACCCTCCACTTT.